This T cell receptor (beta chain) was captured by sequencing in a study of cytomegalovirus exposure and HLA in healthy donors. Looking at the study overall: An early release of data contained 70 million to 95 million unique TCRs, which came from HLA-typed donors.

Findings and limits, study-wide: In a later analysis, across HLA loci, associated TCR counts were highest for DRB1, lowest for HLA-C.

The sample holds a few counts of this clone. Antigen: not known. Primers: 60 Vbeta forward and 13 Jbeta reverse. Profiling relied on immunoSEQ multiplex PCR, and the TCRdb table lists in-frame clones only, not all of them. The table lists about 130,000 clones, 70% to 85% of them singletons, with less than 4% in the top ten. The ends lost 4 bases at V and 4 bases at J; junction bases unmatched: 8. From germline, CDR1 is MDHEN and CDR2 SYDVKM. The CDR3 spans 16 residues. This sequence originates from a man between 35 and 55 years old in good health and CMV-seropositive. The V gene is TRBV28, the J gene TRBJ1-3; 9 bases align to TRBD1. Sequencing was performed on PBMCs. CDR3 bases: TGTGCCAGCAGTTCCTTCGGCGGGACAGGGGGAAACACCATATATTTT. Protein: CASSSFGGTGGNTIYF.